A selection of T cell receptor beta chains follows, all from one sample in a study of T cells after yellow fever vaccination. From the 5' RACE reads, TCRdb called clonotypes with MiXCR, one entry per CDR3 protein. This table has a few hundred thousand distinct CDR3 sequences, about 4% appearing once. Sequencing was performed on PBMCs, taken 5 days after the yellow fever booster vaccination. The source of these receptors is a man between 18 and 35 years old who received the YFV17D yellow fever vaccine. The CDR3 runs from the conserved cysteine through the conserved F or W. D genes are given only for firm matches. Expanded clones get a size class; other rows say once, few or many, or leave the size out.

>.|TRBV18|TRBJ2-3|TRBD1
CASSPISRTGVTDTQYF
TGTGCCAGCTCACCCATCTCCCGGACAGGGGTGACAGATACGCAGTATTTT
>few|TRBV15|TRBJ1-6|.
CATSRSGNSPLHF
TGTGCCACCAGCAGATCAGGGAATTCACCCCTCCACTTT
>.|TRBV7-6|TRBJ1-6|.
CASSLSGHSSPLHF
TGTGCCAGCAGCTTATCTGGACATTCTTCACCCCTCCACTTT
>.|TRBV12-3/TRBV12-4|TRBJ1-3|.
CASSRDGSGNTIYF
TGTGCCAGCAGTCGGGACGGCTCTGGAAACACCATATATTTT
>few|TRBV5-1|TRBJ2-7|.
CASSLGLVSEQYF
TGCGCCAGCAGCTTGGGACTAGTGTCTGAGCAGTACTTC
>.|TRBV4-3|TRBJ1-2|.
CASSQAVAGDFYGYTF
TGCGCCAGCAGCCAAGCGGTTGCAGGGGACTTCTATGGCTACACCTTC
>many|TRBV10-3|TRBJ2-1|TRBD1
CAISESKGTGGFNEQFF
TGTGCCATCAGTGAGTCGAAGGGGACAGGGGGCTTCAATGAGCAGTTCTTC
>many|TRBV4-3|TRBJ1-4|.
CASSQESAGRKEKLFF
TGCGCCAGCAGCCAAGAATCGGCAGGGAGGAAGGAAAAACTGTTTTTT
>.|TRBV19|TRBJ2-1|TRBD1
CASSPGDRDTNEQFF
TGTGCCAGTAGTCCCGGGGACAGGGACACCAATGAGCAGTTCTTC
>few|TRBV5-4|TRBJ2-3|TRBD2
CASSKEYSGSSTDTQYF
TGTGCCAGCAGCAAAGAATACAGCGGGAGTAGCACAGATACGCAGTATTTT
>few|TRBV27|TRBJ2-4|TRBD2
CASSNQVVGSGGSAKNIQYF
TGTGCCAGCAGCAATCAGGTGGTTGGTAGCGGGGGGTCTGCCAAAAACATTCAGTACTTC
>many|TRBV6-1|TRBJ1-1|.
CASKGGGYTEAFF
TGTGCCAGCAAAGGGGGAGGGTACACTGAAGCTTTCTTT
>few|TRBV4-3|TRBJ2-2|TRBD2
CASSRAPFTSEFTGELFF
TGCGCCAGCAGCCGAGCCCCGTTTACTAGCGAATTCACCGGGGAGCTGTTTTTT
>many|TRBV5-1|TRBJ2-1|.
CASSLEAYNEQFF
TGCGCCAGCAGCTTGGAGGCCTACAATGAGCAGTTCTTC
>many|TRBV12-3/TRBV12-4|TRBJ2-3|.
CASSLGFPRADTQYF
TGTGCCAGCAGTCTGGGATTTCCCCGGGCAGATACGCAGTATTTT
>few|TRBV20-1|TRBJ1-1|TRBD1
CSARGQGASFF
TGCAGTGCGAGGGGACAGGGGGCTTCTTTCTTT
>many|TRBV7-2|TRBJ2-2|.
CASSLTLPGTGELFF
TGTGCCAGCAGCTTAACACTCCCCGGCACCGGGGAGCTGTTTTTT
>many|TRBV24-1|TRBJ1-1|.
CATSDLSQVVGTEAFF
TGTGCCACCAGTGATTTGTCGCAGGTTGTCGGCACTGAAGCTTTCTTT
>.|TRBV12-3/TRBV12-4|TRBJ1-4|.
CASSFGGRYQKLFF
TGTGCCAGCAGTTTTGGGGGCCGGTATCAAAAACTGTTTTTT
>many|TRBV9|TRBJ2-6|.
CASSVVGGPGGANVLTF
TGTGCCAGCAGCGTAGTGGGGGGTCCGGGAGGGGCCAACGTCCTGACTTTC
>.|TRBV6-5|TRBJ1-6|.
CASSYSAAGSGNSPLHF
TGTGCCAGCAGTTACTCAGCTGCAGGGTCGGGTAATTCACCCCTCCACTTT
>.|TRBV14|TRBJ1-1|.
CASSQGGRAFF
TGTGCCAGCAGCCAAGGGGGCAGAGCTTTCTTT
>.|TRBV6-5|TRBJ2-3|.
CASSYGQSTDTQYF
TGTGCCAGCAGTTACGGACAAAGCACAGATACGCAGTATTTT
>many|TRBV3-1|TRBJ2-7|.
CASSQGQPAEQYF
TGTGCCAGCAGCCAAGGGCAGCCAGCCGAGCAGTACTTC
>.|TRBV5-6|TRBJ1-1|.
CASILGGGTEAFF
TGTGCCAGCATCCTGGGGGGGGGCACTGAAGCTTTCTTT
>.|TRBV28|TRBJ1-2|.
CASSEEYYGYTF
TGTGCCAGCAGCGAGGAATACTATGGCTACACCTTC
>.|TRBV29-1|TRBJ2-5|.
CSVDPYQETQYF
TGCAGCGTTGACCCCTACCAAGAGACCCAGTACTTC
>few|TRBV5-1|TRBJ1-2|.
CASSEHLGGTYGYTF
TGCGCCAGCAGCGAGCATTTGGGGGGGACCTATGGCTACACCTTC
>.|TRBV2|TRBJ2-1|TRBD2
CASNGDSRLAGGSEQFF
TGTGCCAGCAATGGGGACAGTAGACTAGCGGGGGGAAGTGAGCAGTTCTTC
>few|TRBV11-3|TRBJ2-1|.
CASSLGTSPGNEQFF
TGTGCCAGCAGCTTGGGGACCTCTCCAGGGAATGAGCAGTTCTTC
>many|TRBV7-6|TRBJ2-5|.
CASSFNTGGATQYF
TGTGCCAGCAGCTTCAACACGGGTGGCGCGACCCAGTACTTC
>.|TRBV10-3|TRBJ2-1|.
CAISDEGGPYNEQFF
TGTGCCATCAGTGACGAGGGGGGCCCATACAATGAGCAGTTCTTC
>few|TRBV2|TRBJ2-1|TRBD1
CASRVRGRSNEQFF
TGTGCCAGCAGAGTCAGGGGGCGCTCCAATGAGCAGTTCTTC
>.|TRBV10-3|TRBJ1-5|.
CAITGGSNQPQHF
TGTGCCATCACCGGGGGGAGCAATCAGCCCCAGCATTTT
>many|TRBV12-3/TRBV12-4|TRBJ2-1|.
CASTRGVSYNEQFF
TGTGCCAGCACCCGGGGTGTCTCCTACAATGAGCAGTTCTTC
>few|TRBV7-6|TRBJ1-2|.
CASSRRTDANYGYTF
TGTGCCAGCAGCAGACGGACAGACGCTAACTATGGCTACACCTTC
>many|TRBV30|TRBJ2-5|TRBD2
CASLGLAGPETQYF
TGTGCCTCACTTGGACTAGCGGGGCCAGAGACCCAGTACTTC
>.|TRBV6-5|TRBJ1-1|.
CASTTSNTEAFF
TGTGCCAGCACTACTTCGAACACTGAAGCTTTCTTT
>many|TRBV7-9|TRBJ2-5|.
CASRAESEETQYF
TGTGCCAGCAGGGCAGAGTCGGAAGAGACCCAGTACTTC
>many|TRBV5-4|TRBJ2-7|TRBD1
CASSTDRGREQYF
TGTGCCAGCAGCACGGACAGGGGGCGCGAGCAGTACTTC
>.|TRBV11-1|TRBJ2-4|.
CASSFSGIKNIQYF
TGTGCCAGCAGCTTTTCAGGGATCAAAAACATTCAGTACTTC
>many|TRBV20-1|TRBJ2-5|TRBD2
CSASMAGGQETQYF
TGCAGTGCTAGTATGGCGGGAGGACAAGAGACCCAGTACTTC
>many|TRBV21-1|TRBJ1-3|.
CASSKDRSSGNTIYF
TGTGCCAGCAGCAAAGACAGGAGCTCTGGAAACACCATATATTTT
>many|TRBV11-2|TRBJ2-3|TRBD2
CASSLRGSGGTDTQYF
TGTGCCAGCAGCCTCCGTGGTAGCGGGGGCACAGATACGCAGTATTTT
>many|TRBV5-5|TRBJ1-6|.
CASSRTYSSYNSPLHF
TGTGCCAGCAGCCGGACCTATAGCTCCTATAATTCACCCCTCCACTTT
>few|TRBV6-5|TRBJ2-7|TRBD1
CASSYSKRTGGYEQYF
TGTGCCAGCAGTTACTCTAAAAGGACAGGGGGCTACGAGCAGTACTTC
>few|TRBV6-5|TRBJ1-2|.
CASSYSPVTGTDGYTF
TGTGCCAGCAGTTACTCGCCCGTAACAGGGACGGATGGCTACACCTTC
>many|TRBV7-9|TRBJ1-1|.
CASSLAWRESPEAFF
TGTGCCAGCAGCTTAGCGTGGCGGGAATCCCCTGAAGCTTTCTTT
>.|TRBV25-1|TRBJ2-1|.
CASSEWTDNEQFF
TGTGCCAGCAGTGAATGGACCGACAATGAGCAGTTCTTC
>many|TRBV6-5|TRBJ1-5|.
CASSAATNQPQHF
TGTGCCAGCAGCGCCGCCACCAATCAGCCCCAGCATTTT
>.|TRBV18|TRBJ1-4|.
CASSPWRGTNEKLFF
TGTGCCAGCTCACCCTGGAGGGGAACTAATGAAAAACTGTTTTTT
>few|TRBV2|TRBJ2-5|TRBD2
CASRKTSPGTQYF
TGTGCCAGCCGTAAGACTAGCCCAGGGACCCAGTACTTC
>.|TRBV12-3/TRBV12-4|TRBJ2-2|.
CASSRGVTGELFF
TGTGCCAGCAGTAGGGGAGTCACCGGGGAGCTGTTTTTT
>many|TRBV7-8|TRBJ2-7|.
CASSSPGGYSYEQYF
TGTGCCAGCAGCTCTCCCGGGGGCTATTCCTACGAGCAGTACTTC
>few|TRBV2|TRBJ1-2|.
CASMTGVLANYGYTF
TGTGCCAGCATGACGGGAGTACTAGCTAACTATGGCTACACCTTC
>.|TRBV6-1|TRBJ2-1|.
CASRTVRSSYNEQFF
TGTGCCAGCAGGACAGTTCGAAGCTCCTACAATGAGCAGTTCTTC